This passage covers 2 T cell receptor beta chains from one sample sequenced in a study of T cell repertoires in ileal Crohn's disease. Assay: immunoSEQ multiplex PCR; the TCRdb copy retains only in-frame clones and omits some. The data contain tens of thousands of clones, around 77% of them singletons. The sequencing sample was made of ileal tissue. These receptors all stem from an adult with Crohn's disease.

V and J are TRBV6-6 and TRBJ1-2; TRBD1 matches 9 bases. The CDR3 is 14 amino acids. The V and J ends lost 2 bases and 6 bases, in that order; junction bases with no gene match: 4. CDR1 and CDR2 (germline): MNHNY, SVGAGI (reference sequence). The chain's CDR3 is CASSYLQGADGYTF. CDR3 DNA: TGTGCCAGCAGTTACCTACAGGGGGCGGATGGCTACACCTTC.

This clone has only a few counts. The DNA of the CDR3 is TGTGCCAGCCGCCCTTCAGGGAATCGGCAGCCCCAGCATTTT. Residues: CASRPSGNRQPQHF. The genes are TRBV6-5 and TRBJ1-5, with D maybe TRBD1 (5 bases). V was shortened by 8 bases and J by 7 bases, with 18 bases between the two germline ends. Germline values: CDR1 MNHEY, CDR2 SVGAGI. The CDR3 sequence is 14 residues long.